Following are 17 T cell receptor beta chains from one sample sequenced in a study of CD8+ T cells in alopecia areata. Investigators isolated RNA and reverse transcribed it into cDNA to act as the sequencing template. Generated by immunoSEQ multiplex PCR, the TCRdb table keeps only in-frame clones and is missing some. Of over 85,000 clones listed, nearly 45% are singletons. The sample comprised CD4+ T cells sorted from blood. The receptor set was obtained from a human donor with alopecia areata.

This chain joins TRBV30 and TRBJ2-1, with D possibly TRBD2 on 6 matching bases. Germline CDR1 GTSNPN, CDR2 SVGIG (reference sequence). Trimming took 4 bases from V and 0 from J, leaving 13 bases between them. The CDR3 covers 15 residues. This CDR3 is CAWMRGTSSYNEQFF. For the CDR3, the DNA is TGTGCCTGGATGCGGGGAACTTCCTCCTACAATGAGCAGTTCTTC.

This clone came up a few times. The chain uses TRBV29-1 and TRBJ2-2; 9 bases are shared with TRBD1. Looked up from germline, CDR1 is SQVTM and CDR2 is ANQGSEA. The CDR3 is 14 residues long. V shed 6 bases and J 2 bases; nucleotides not matched to a gene: 4. Here the CDR3 DNA reads TGCAGCGTGGGGACAGGGCCTAACACCGGGGAGCTGTTTTTT. Translated, it gives CSVGTGPNTGELFF.

The V call is TRBV4-1, the J call TRBJ2-5, with D hard to call. Germline V gene data show CDR1 as MGHRA and CDR2 as YSYEKL. The V gene lost 4 bases and the J gene lost 1 base, with 7 bases spanning the gap. The CDR3 length is 13 residues. The CDR3 sequence is CASSLGTQETQYF. In DNA form, the CDR3 reads TGCGCCAGCAGCCTTGGTACCCAAGAGACCCAGTACTTC.

This clone was counted between two and nine times. This chain links TRBV25-1 with TRBJ2-7, with 8 bases matching TRBD1. Germline CDR1 reads MGHDK; CDR2 reads SYGVNS. V shed 3 bases, J shed 3 bases, and the junction held 7 bases outside the gene matches. This CDR3 region has 15 residues. CDR3 residues: CASSDWDRQSYEQYF. In DNA form, the CDR3 reads TGTGCCAGCAGTGACTGGGACAGGCAAAGCTACGAGCAGTACTTC.

This clone was counted only a few times. The chain has TRBV7-2 and TRBJ2-1; no clear D. Per the germline V gene, CDR1 is SGHTA and CDR2 is FQGNSA. The CDR3 sequence is 14 residues long. V was cut by 1 base and J by 5 bases, with 9 bases left in between. In DNA form, the CDR3 reads TGTGCCAGCAGCTTAGTCAGCTTTAACAATGAGCAGTTCTTC. It specifies CASSLVSFNNEQFF. The variable domain in full, with the rest retrieved from reference TRBV7-2 and TRBJ2-1, is GAGVSQSPSNKVTEKGKDVELRCDPISGHTALYWYRQSLGQGLEFLIYFQGNSAPDKSGLPSDRFSAERTGGSVSTLTIQRTQQEDSAVYLCASSLVSFNNEQFFGPGTRLTVL.

This rearrangement joins TRBV2 to TRBJ1-2; D unresolved. The CDR3 sequence is 14 residues long. Germline V gives CDR1 SNHLY, CDR2 FYNNEI. V was shortened by 6 bases and J by 5 bases, with 16 bases between the two germline ends. The CDR3: CASRREPRSYGYTF. DNA for the CDR3: TGTGCCAGCAGAAGAGAGCCTCGCTCTTATGGCTACACCTTC.

This clone was seen a handful of times. CDR3 sequence: CASRRPTLRGTNTGELFF. CDR3 DNA: TGTGCCAGCAGGCGCCCCACGTTGCGGGGGACGAACACCGGGGAGCTGTTTTTT. The chain has TRBV7-8 and TRBJ2-2; 7 bases are shared with TRBD2. V was pared by 6 bases and J by 0 bases, with 13 bases of the junction left unmatched. Germline V lookup: CDR1 SGHVS, CDR2 FQNEAQ. The CDR3 has 18 amino acids.

The V and J genes are TRBV29-1 and TRBJ2-7; D perhaps matches TRBD1 (6 bases). CDR3 length equals 13 residues. The germline V and J ends were trimmed by 3 bases and 4 bases, with 13 bases remaining between them. Per germline, CDR1 SQVTM and CDR2 ANQGSEA. The DNA for the CDR3 is TGCAGCGTTGAGGAAGGGGGTCGGTACGAGCAGTACTTC. Its translation is CSVEEGGRYEQYF.

The rearrangement links TRBV11-3 to TRBJ2-6; D remains ambiguous. The CDR3 runs 14 residues. Germline CDR1 is SGHNT and CDR2 is YENEEA. The V gene lost 5 bases and the J gene lost 4 bases, with 9 bases spanning the gap. DNA for the CDR3: TGTGCCAGCAGCCCCGGAAAGGGGGCCAACGTCCTGACTTTC. This translates into CASSPGKGANVLTF.

The rearrangement joins TRBV29-1 to TRBJ2-5, with D unclear. From germline, CDR1 is SQVTM and CDR2 ANQGSEA. The length of the CDR3 is 10 residues. Deletions cut 7 bases from V and 1 base from J, with 4 bases between. The DNA of the CDR3 is TGCAGCGCCCGCCAAGAGACCCAGTACTTC. Its protein product is CSARQETQYF.

J is TRBJ2-3 and V is TRBV29-1; the match to TRBD1 covers 8 bases. CDR3 length: 15 amino acids. After removal of 1 base from V and 1 base from J, the junction contained 4 bases not matched to a gene. Germline-derived CDR1 and CDR2 are SQVTM and ANQGSEA. The CDR3 reads CSVEGQGIGTDTQYF. The CDR3 coding sequence is TGCAGCGTTGAAGGACAGGGGATAGGCACAGATACGCAGTATTTT.

The chain uses TRBV2 and TRBJ1-5; 9 bases map to TRBD1. This CDR3 spans 14 amino acids. The junction had 5 bases not matched to a gene; V was cut back by 7 bases and J by 4 bases. From germline, CDR1 is SNHLY and CDR2 FYNNEI. The CDR3 nucleotides read TGTGCCAGCACCATGGACAGGGGAAATCAGCCCCAGCATTTT. The encoded protein is CASTMDRGNQPQHF.

The table lists this clone with a count of one. This chain joins TRBV7-2 and TRBJ2-2, with 10 bases that match TRBD1. V was pared by 7 bases and J by 4 bases, with 12 bases of the junction left unmatched. This CDR3 comprises 17 residues. Looked up from germline, CDR1 is SGHTA and CDR2 is FQGNSA. This chain's CDR3 is CASNLPGGTGATGELFF. The CDR3 region has the DNA TGTGCCAGCAACCTCCCCGGAGGGACAGGGGCCACCGGGGAGCTGTTTTTT.

The rearrangement uses TRBV29-1 and TRBJ2-1; 7 bases match TRBD1. This CDR3 spans 10 amino acids. The V gene end was trimmed by 3 bases and the J gene end by 12 bases; junction bases not matched to a gene: 2. Germline V gene data show CDR1 as SQVTM and CDR2 as ANQGSEA. CDR3 bases: TGCAGCGTTGAGCACAGGGGGCAGTTCTTC. This sequence encodes CSVEHRGQFF.

This clone was seen just once. The V call is TRBV5-1, the J call TRBJ2-5, with D hard to call. The CDR3 extends over 16 amino acids. Germline CDR1 is SGHRS and CDR2 is YFSETQ. The V end was cut by 4 bases, the J end by 5 bases, with 21 bases between. The CDR3 DNA is TGCGCCAGCAGCCCATACCCCGAGAGGTATGGGGAGACCCAGTACTTC. Protein product: CASSPYPERYGETQYF.

This clone came up many times. The chain has TRBV5-1 and TRBJ2-7; D is unclear. The CDR3 contains 14 residues. Germline CDR1 is SGHRS and CDR2 is YFSETQ. Trimming stripped 0 bases from V and 7 bases from J, with 14 bases between. CDR3 sequence reads: CASSLEDLGGEQYF. DNA for the CDR3: TGCGCCAGCAGCTTGGAGGACCTGGGCGGTGAGCAGTACTTC.

The rearrangement uses TRBV4-3 and TRBJ1-1, with D maybe TRBD1 (5 bases). The CDR3 runs 13 residues. Trimming cost V 0 bases and J 13 bases, with 15 bases left between them. Germline CDR1 is LGHNA and CDR2 is YSLEER. CDR3 protein: CASSQDFPGEVFF. DNA for the CDR3: TGCGCCAGCAGCCAAGATTTCCCGGGGGAGGTTTTCTTT.